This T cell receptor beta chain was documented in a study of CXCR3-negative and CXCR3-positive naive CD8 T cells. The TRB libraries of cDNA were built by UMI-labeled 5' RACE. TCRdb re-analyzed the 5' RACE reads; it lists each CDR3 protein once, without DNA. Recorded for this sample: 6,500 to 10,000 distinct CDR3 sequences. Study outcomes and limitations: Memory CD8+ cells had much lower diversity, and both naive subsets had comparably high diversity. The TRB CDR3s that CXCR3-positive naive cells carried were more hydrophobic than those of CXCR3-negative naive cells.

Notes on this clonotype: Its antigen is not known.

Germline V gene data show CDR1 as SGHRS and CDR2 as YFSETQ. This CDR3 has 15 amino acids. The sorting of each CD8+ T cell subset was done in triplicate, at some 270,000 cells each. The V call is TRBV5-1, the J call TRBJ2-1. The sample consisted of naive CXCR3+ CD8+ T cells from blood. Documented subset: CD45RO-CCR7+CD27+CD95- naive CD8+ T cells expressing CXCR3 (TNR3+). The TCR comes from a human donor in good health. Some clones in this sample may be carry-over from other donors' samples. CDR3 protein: CASSQARSSYNEQFF.